This T cell receptor (beta chain) was identified during a study of T cell repertoires in cytomegalovirus infection. Across the study: Both a matching HLA type and CMV infection were indicated by public TCR beta signatures.

From the reads, TCRdb called clonotypes with MiXCR, one entry per CDR3 protein. This sample has over 250,000 distinct CDR3 sequences; 22% occur once, and the top ten carry roughly a fifth. Study findings and constraints: The study found HLA-C-restricted CMV-specific TCR beta clonotypes dominating the ex vivo response. Cumulative public TCR beta family frequency identified CMV carriers with the relevant HLA.

Notes on this clonotype: Its cognate antigen is unknown.

CDR1 is WSHSY, CDR2 SAAADI, per germline. This CDR3 has 15 amino acids. With 4 bases removed from V and 3 bases from J, the gap between germline ends came to 15 bases. The receptor comes from a human donor in good health (CMV status not recorded). Some clones in this sample may be carry-over from other donors' samples. Sequencing was performed on cultured PBMCs, taken from culture after CMV antigen stimulation. The rearrangement links TRBV10-2 to TRBJ2-5; D gene ambiguous. CDR3 residues: CASSAIGRYEETQYF. CDR3 DNA: TGCGCCAGCAGTGCTATCGGACGATACGAAGAGACCCAGTACTTC.